Sequencing of this TCR beta chain was carried out in a study of blood T cells in healthy people across ages. Whole-study results and caveats: Because sorting was not performed, PBMCs prevented conclusive naive versus antigen-experienced comparison.

The table lists this clonotype with a few counts. Its cognate antigen is unknown. A second roughly 7 to 11 cycle PCR used barcoded and J-beta primers. TCRdb used MiXCR to reprocess the 5' RACE reads, holding one entry per CDR3 protein. The sample records about 570,000 distinct CDR3 sequences, about a quarter being singletons. This CDR3 is built from 15 residues. The same specimen was also included in a second study, on T cells of mothers and their children.

The TCR was taken from a boy aged 2 to 10 in good health. The chain has TRBV12-3 or TRBV12-4 and TRBJ2-7; D may be TRBD2 (7 bases). TRBJ2-1 explains the end of the DNA better; the J call may be wrong. Sequencing was carried out using blood. The CDR3 sequence: CASSLELAGANEQFF. CDR3 DNA: TGTGCCAGCAGTTTAGAACTGGCGGGGGCTAATGAGCAGTTCTTC.